Below are 30 T cell receptor beta chains sequenced from a single sample in a study of cytomegalovirus exposure and HLA in healthy donors. The PCR used 60 Vbeta and 13 Jbeta primers. Some clones are missing from TCRdb's copy, which holds only in-frame ones; the method was immunoSEQ multiplex PCR. The table includes 150,000 or so clones, approximately 82% detected once. Source material: PBMCs. These receptors all stem from a man aged 25-45 years in good health and CMV-seropositive.

The genes are TRBV2 and TRBJ2-5; 7 bases are a match to TRBD1. V was pared by 4 bases and J by 5 bases, with 4 bases of the junction left unmatched. CDR1 and CDR2 from the germline V gene are SNHLY and FYNNEI. The CDR3 totals 13 residues. In DNA, the CDR3 is TGTGCCAGCAGTGGAGGGGGCGCCGAGACCCAGTACTTC. It codes for CASSGGGAETQYF.

This rearrangement joins TRBV10-3 to TRBJ1-2; no reliable D call. This CDR3 is built from 12 residues. Trimming pared 6 bases from V and 6 bases from J, leaving 11 bases between. The V gene's germline CDR1 is ENHRY and CDR2 SYGVKD. CDR3 DNA sequence: TGTGCCATCAGGGGAGGCTTGAATGGCTACACCTTC. Translated, it gives CAIRGGLNGYTF.

This chain joins TRBV27 and TRBJ2-3; TRBD1 agrees at 9 bases. This CDR3 has 13 residues. V shed 2 bases, J shed 6 bases, and the junction held 0 bases outside the gene matches. Germline loops: CDR1 MNHEY, CDR2 SMNVEV (reference sequence). The CDR3 sequence: CASSLGTGDTQYF. CDR3 in DNA: TGTGCCAGCAGTTTAGGGACAGGGGATACGCAGTATTTT.

The rearrangement joins TRBV9 to TRBJ2-3; D may be TRBD1 (5 bases). The CDR3 consists of 15 residues. Germline CDR1 SGDLS, CDR2 YYNGEE. The V end lost 4 bases, the J end lost 9 bases, and 21 bases lay between the germline ends. CDR3 in DNA: TGTGCCAGCAGCCCCCACAAAGGTGAGACAGCCACGCAGTATTTT. This codes for CASSPHKGETATQYF.

CDR3 in DNA: TGCAGCGTTGGTCCGGGACAGGGCGAGGAGCAGTTCTTC. This encodes CSVGPGQGEEQFF. The gene calls are TRBV29-1 and TRBJ2-1; 9 bases agree with TRBD1. The CDR3 extends over 13 amino acids. Germline V gives CDR1 SQVTM, CDR2 ANQGSEA. After removal of 4 bases from V and 10 bases from J, the junction contained 8 bases not matched to a gene.

This sequence joins TRBV4-1 and TRBJ2-3; tentative D call: TRBD2 (5 bases). The germline CDR1 and CDR2 sequences are MGHRA and YSYEKL. Trimming removed 3 bases from V and 0 bases from J, with 19 bases in between. The CDR3 has 18 amino acids. CDR3 nucleotides: TGCGCCAGCAGCCATCCGACTCAGCGGCGCCCTAGCACAGATACGCAGTATTTT. It encodes CASSHPTQRRPSTDTQYF.

A few counts support this clone. The rearrangement uses TRBV10-3 and TRBJ1-1; D is ambiguous. This CDR3 contains 12 residues. Trimming removed 3 bases from V and 7 bases from J, with 9 bases in between. Germline V gene sequence: CDR1 ENHRY, CDR2 SYGVKD. The CDR3 region is CAISDSTLEAFF. The CDR3 DNA sequence: TGTGCCATCAGTGACTCTACCCTTGAAGCTTTCTTT.

The sample holds a few counts of this clone. The chain employs TRBV7-9 and TRBJ2-5; no clear D. V was clipped by 8 bases and J by 2 bases, with 12 bases between them. The CDR3 extends over 13 amino acids. From germline, CDR1 is SEHNR and CDR2 FQNEAQ (reference sequence). CDR3 nucleotide sequence: TGTGCCAGCCGTCGAGAGGTACAAGAGACCCAGTACTTC. It encodes CASRREVQETQYF.

V and J are TRBV7-6 and TRBJ1-2; 10 nucleotides align to TRBD1. With 5 bases clipped from V and 6 bases from J, the junction kept 9 bases outside the gene matches. Germline V gene sequence: CDR1 SGHVS, CDR2 FNYEAQ. The CDR3 spans 15 residues. CDR3 nucleotide sequence: TGTGCCAGCAGCCCCCGGACAGGGGGGATTAATGGCTACACCTTC. Its translation is CASSPRTGGINGYTF.

V and J are TRBV7-9 and TRBJ2-5, with 7 bases that match TRBD2. The V segment lost 5 bases and the J segment 4 bases; nucleotides outside the gene matches: 7. CDR1 is SEHNR, CDR2 FQNEAQ, per germline (reference sequence). CDR3 length: 14 residues. This chain's CDR3 is CASSPLAGAETQYF. The CDR3 DNA reads as TGTGCCAGCAGCCCACTTGCGGGAGCAGAGACCCAGTACTTC.

This clone was counted a single time. This rearrangement joins TRBV6-5 to TRBJ2-1; 10 nucleotides match TRBD2. The V gene end was trimmed by 6 bases and the J gene end by 9 bases; junction bases not matched to a gene: 11. Germline loops: CDR1 MNHEY, CDR2 SVGAGI. The CDR3 loop spans 15 amino acids. CDR3 region: CASSPGLAGETEQFF. DNA for the CDR3: TGTGCCAGCAGCCCGGGGCTAGCGGGAGAGACTGAGCAGTTCTTC.

This clone was seen only a few times. The chain has TRBV6-6 and TRBJ2-7, with D perhaps matching TRBD2 (7 bases). This CDR3 has 15 amino acids. With 0 bases removed from V and 6 bases from J, the gap between germline ends came to 15 bases. Per the germline V gene, CDR1 is MNHNY and CDR2 is SVGAGI (reference sequence). The CDR3 bases are TGTGCCAGCAGTTACTCCCAAGGGGGGGTCGGCGAGCAGTACTTC. Translated, it gives CASSYSQGGVGEQYF.

This chain joins TRBV4-1 and TRBJ1-2; D may be TRBD1 (6 bases). This CDR3 contains 15 residues. Trimming took 0 bases from V and 10 from J, leaving 18 bases between them. Germline CDR1 and CDR2: MGHRA and YSYEKL. CDR3 nucleotide sequence: TGCGCCAGCAGCCAAGAGCCTCAGGGGATTCTTGACTACACCTTC. As protein: CASSQEPQGILDYTF.

This clone was recorded only once. The genes are TRBV6-1 and TRBJ2-7, with 11 nucleotides matching TRBD1. V gave up 6 bases and J gave up 3 bases; unmatched junction bases: 7. Germline V CDR1 and CDR2: MNHNS, SASEGT. The CDR3 covers 15 residues. This CDR3 reads CASSLRDRGGYEQYF. In DNA, the CDR3 is TGTGCCAGCAGCCTACGGGACAGGGGGGGCTACGAGCAGTACTTC.

The V gene is TRBV29-1, the J gene TRBJ1-2; D is undetermined. The CDR3 sequence is 12 residues long. V dropped 5 bases and J dropped 5 bases, with 12 bases sitting between them. From germline, CDR1 is SQVTM and CDR2 ANQGSEA. CDR3 in amino acids: CSVPEARYGYTF. CDR3 nucleotide sequence: TGCAGCGTTCCCGAAGCCAGGTATGGCTACACCTTC.

This rearrangement joins TRBV5-1 to TRBJ2-5, with TRBD2 as a possible D gene (7 bases). V was clipped by 3 bases and J by 12 bases, with 27 bases between them. This CDR3 is built from 16 residues. The germline V gene encodes CDR1 SGHRS and CDR2 YFSETQ. In nucleotides, the CDR3 is TGCGCCAGCAGCTCGGCGGGGGCGCCCGGTAGCAACACGGAGTACTTC. Protein product: CASSSAGAPGSNTEYF.

This chain connects TRBV28 to TRBJ2-7, with D perhaps TRBD1 (5 bases). Between the trimmed V and J ends, which lost 5 bases and 0 bases, there was a span of 14 bases. Germline V gene data show CDR1 as MDHEN and CDR2 as SYDVKM. The CDR3 consists of 15 residues. CDR3 in amino acids: CASSPADSSSYEQYF. The CDR3 region has the DNA TGTGCCAGCAGTCCCGCCGACAGCAGCTCCTACGAGCAGTACTTC.

The chain links TRBV7-3 to TRBJ2-5, with D unclear. Germline CDR1 is SGHTA and CDR2 is FQGTGA. The germline V and J ends were trimmed by 8 bases and 5 bases, with 12 bases remaining between them. The CDR3 extends over 12 amino acids. CDR3 sequence reads: CASCSPGETQYF. The CDR3 region has the DNA TGTGCCAGCTGTTCCCCCGGGGAGACCCAGTACTTC.

CDR3 nucleotide sequence: TGTGCCAGCAGTCAGGGGCGGTACAATGAGCAGTTCTTC. It codes for CASSQGRYNEQFF. The V gene is TRBV6-5, the J gene TRBJ2-1, with D tentatively TRBD1 (6 bases). The CDR3 runs to 13 residues. Trimming left V 5 bases short and J 4 bases short, with 9 bases between. Germline V gives CDR1 MNHEY, CDR2 SVGAGI.

This sequence joins TRBV29-1 and TRBJ1-2, with a possible D match to TRBD1 (6 bases). The CDR3 runs to 13 residues. Trimming removed 7 bases from V and 4 bases from J, with 16 bases in between. The germline V gene has CDR1 SQVTM and CDR2 ANQGSEA. CDR3 bases: TGCAGCGCTGGGCGGGGGGCAAGCTATGGCTACACCTTC. Encoded protein: CSAGRGASYGYTF. Looking up the rest from reference TRBV29-1 and TRBJ1-2 gives the full variable domain: SAVISQKPSRDICQRGTSLTIQCQVDSQVTMMFWYRQQPGQSLTLIATANQGSEATYESGFVIDKFPISRPNLTFSTLTVSNMSPEDSSIYLCSAGRGASYGYTFGSGTRLTVV.

This chain connects TRBV10-2 to TRBJ2-2; 7 nucleotides align to TRBD2. The germline gives CDR1 WSHSY, CDR2 SAAADI. Germline trimming cut 5 bases from V and 8 bases from J; bases unmatched to any gene: 8. The CDR3 extends over 14 amino acids. The CDR3 region is CASSIQGGIGELFF. In DNA form, the CDR3 reads TGCGCCAGCAGTATTCAGGGAGGGATAGGGGAGCTGTTTTTT.

The rearrangement joins TRBV15 to TRBJ2-3; 9 nucleotides line up with TRBD2. Germline assignment: CDR1 LNHNV and CDR2 YYDKDF (reference sequence). The V and J ends lost 0 bases and 6 bases, in that order; junction bases with no gene match: 10. The CDR3 is 17 residues long. The CDR3 region has the DNA TGTGCCACCAGCAGAGATGGTAGCGGGGGTCTACGGGATACGCAGTATTTT. Residues: CATSRDGSGGLRDTQYF.

Only one count was recorded for this clone. The chain links TRBV28 to TRBJ2-7, with 9 bases lining up with TRBD1. V lost 6 bases and J lost 4; bases outside the gene matches: 7. The CDR3 runs to 14 residues. The germline V gene has CDR1 MDHEN and CDR2 SYDVKM. DNA for the CDR3: TGTGCCAGCAGCTCCCCGGGACAGGGTTACGAGCAGTACTTC. It encodes CASSSPGQGYEQYF.

The V gene is TRBV18, the J gene TRBJ1-3; D unclear. The germline V gene has CDR1 KGHSH and CDR2 LQKENI. The CDR3 spans 15 residues. Deletions cut 6 bases from V and 0 bases from J, with 12 bases between. The CDR3 loop reads CASSPRESSGNTIYF. Written as DNA, the CDR3 is TGTGCCAGCTCCCCCCGGGAGAGCTCTGGAAACACCATATATTTT.

V usage is TRBV6-5 and J usage is TRBJ2-7; a possible D gene is TRBD2 (6 bases). Germline V gene lookup returns CDR1 MNHEY and CDR2 SVGAGI. The CDR3 totals 16 residues. The ends were cut back, 0 bases at V and 0 bases at J, with 12 bases in the middle. The CDR3 coding sequence is TGTGCCAGCAGTTACTCGCCGACTAGGAGCTCCTACGAGCAGTACTTC. Protein: CASSYSPTRSSYEQYF.

V and J are TRBV28 and TRBJ2-2, with 7 bases lining up with TRBD2. Germline loops: CDR1 MDHEN, CDR2 SYDVKM. The junction had 15 bases not matched to a gene; V was cut back by 3 bases and J by 2 bases. The CDR3 sequence is 19 residues long. This CDR3 reads CASSFSPPLGGTNTGELFF. The DNA of the CDR3 is TGTGCCAGCAGTTTTTCCCCCCCTCTGGGGGGGACCAACACCGGGGAGCTGTTTTTT.

The gene calls are TRBV6-6 and TRBJ2-7; weak D call: TRBD2 (6 bases). V lost 7 bases to trimming and J lost 3 bases, with 16 bases between them. This CDR3 region has 14 residues. CDR1 is MNHNY, CDR2 SVGAGI, per germline (reference sequence). CDR3 sequence (DNA): TGTGCCAGCACCCCCAGCGGGTATAGCTACGAGCAGTACTTC. Residues: CASTPSGYSYEQYF.

Only a few counts were recorded for this clone. The rearrangement links TRBV11-3 to TRBJ2-7; possibly TRBD2 for D (5 bases). Trimming left V 8 bases short and J 5 bases short, with 10 bases between. Germline CDR1 SGHNT, CDR2 YENEEA. CDR3 length: 11 residues. DNA for the CDR3: TGTGCCAGCGAGGGTGGGCACGAGCAGTACTTC. This codes for CASEGGHEQYF.

For this clone: Other DNA sequences of this sample code for an identical CDR3. The V gene is TRBV19, the J gene TRBJ1-1; TRBD1 is a possible D gene (6 bases). Germline V gene data show CDR1 as LNHDA and CDR2 as SQIVND (reference sequence). The CDR3 totals 13 residues. V lost 5 bases, J lost 1 base, and 8 bases lay in between. CDR3 bases: TGTGCCAGTAGTCGGGGGGCGAACACTGAAGCTTTCTTT. It is translated as CASSRGANTEAFF.

A few counts support this clone. This sequence joins TRBV6-5 and TRBJ1-5, with D hard to call. Per the germline V gene, CDR1 is MNHEY and CDR2 is SVGAGI. V lost 0 bases and J 5 bases, leaving 11 bases between the germline ends. The CDR3 covers 15 residues. Written as DNA, the CDR3 is TGTGCCAGCAGTTACTCGGGGAGACCAGATCAGCCCCAGCATTTT. Protein product: CASSYSGRPDQPQHF.